Presented here are 17 T cell receptor beta chains from one specimen sequenced in a study of OX40 agonist ivuxolimab in advanced cancers. Only in-frame clones appear in the TCRdb table, and some are missing; sequencing was by immunoSEQ multiplex PCR. The sample consists of around 65,000 clones, more than 70% of them appearing once. The sample in question was CD4+ or CD8+ T cells sorted from blood, obtained in a trial of the OX40 agonist ivuxolimab. These receptors originate from an adult with an advanced solid tumor such as melanoma, head and neck, liver or kidney cancer.

Here the CDR3 reads CASSLQGSERAFF. In nucleotides, the CDR3 is TGTGCCAGCAGCTTGCAGGGCTCGGAGCGGGCTTTCTTT. The chain links TRBV5-4 to TRBJ1-1, with D perhaps matching TRBD1 (5 bases). This CDR3 comprises 13 residues. The germline gives CDR1 SGHNT, CDR2 YYREEE (reference sequence). With 1 base removed from V and 11 bases from J, the gap between germline ends came to 15 bases.

This chain joins TRBV30 and TRBJ2-1; D is unclear. Germline CDR1 GTSNPN, CDR2 SVGIG (reference sequence). This CDR3 is 13 amino acids long. V lost 4 bases and J lost 3, with 10 bases in between. The DNA of the CDR3 is TGTGCCTGGAACAGAGGCAACTACAATGAGCAGTTCTTC. Protein: CAWNRGNYNEQFF.

This clone has just a few counts. The chain is built from TRBV7-9 and TRBJ2-3, with 10 bases identical to TRBD1. The germline CDR1 and CDR2 sequences are SEHNR and FQNEAQ (reference sequence). This CDR3 spans 15 amino acids. V trimming: 0 bases; J trimming: 4 bases; junction bases outside the gene matches: 1. As DNA, the CDR3 is TGTGCCAGCAGCTTAGCGGGACAGGGGTCAGATACGCAGTATTTT. Residues: CASSLAGQGSDTQYF.

This chain uses TRBV5-1 with TRBJ2-6; D gene uncertain. Trimming left V 6 bases short and J 1 base short, with 11 bases between. The CDR3 runs 15 residues. CDR1 is SGHRS and CDR2 is YFSETQ in the germline V gene. The CDR3 coding sequence is TGCGCCAGCAAGGATATGGCATCTGGGGCCAACGTCCTGACTTTC. This sequence encodes CASKDMASGANVLTF.

This chain connects TRBV21-1 to TRBJ2-5; the table's TRBD2 call for D was not verified on the DNA. TRBV21-1 is recorded as a pseudogene. CDR3 length equals 16 residues. The CDR3 DNA follows: TGTGCCAGCAGCCAACGACGGAGGTGTTCCCAAGAGGGCCAGTACTTC. Its translation: CASSQRRRCSQEGQYF.

A word on this clone: Relative to the germline gene, one junction end is altered; a read error may explain this. The rearrangement uses TRBV7-7 and TRBJ2-5; D is perhaps TRBD2 (6 bases). Germline loops: CDR1 SSHAT, CDR2 FNYEAQ (reference sequence). The CDR3 is made up of 14 amino acids. The CDR3 region has the DNA TGTGCTAGCAGCTTTTCGGGGGTGGAAGAGACCCAGTACTTC. Protein: CASSFSGVEETQYF.

The chain links TRBV4-1 to TRBJ2-5; a possible D gene is TRBD2 (7 bases). Per germline, CDR1 MGHRA and CDR2 YSYEKL. The ends were cut back, 4 bases at V and 2 bases at J, with 17 bases in the middle. This CDR3 has 16 amino acids. CDR3 DNA sequence: TGCGCCAGCAGCCTAATGATCAAGGGGGGGCAAGAGACCCAGTACTTC. Protein sequence: CASSLMIKGGQETQYF.

The sample holds one count of this clone. This rearrangement joins TRBV5-1 to TRBJ2-7; D remains unclear. Between the trimmed V and J ends, which lost 1 base and 2 bases, there was a span of 7 bases. There are 13 residues in the CDR3. Germline V gene sequence: CDR1 SGHRS, CDR2 YFSETQ. This chain's CDR3 is CASSLFETYEQYF. CDR3 coding DNA: TGCGCCAGCAGCTTGTTTGAAACCTACGAGCAGTACTTC.

Note on this clone: Distinct nucleotide sequences in the sample also encode this CDR3. J is TRBJ1-4 and V is TRBV5-1; no reliable D call. Germline CDR1 SGHRS, CDR2 YFSETQ. V shed 2 bases and J shed 4 bases, with 9 bases lying between them. CDR3 length equals 14 residues. CDR3 residues: CASSLGNVNEKLFF. As DNA, the CDR3 is TGCGCCAGCAGCTTAGGGAACGTTAATGAAAAACTGTTTTTT.

The chain couples TRBV7-9 to TRBJ2-5; 13 bases are shared with TRBD2. CDR3 length: 17 residues. Trimming at V came to 4 bases and at J to 1 base, leaving 6 bases not matched to a gene. CDR1 is SEHNR and CDR2 is FQNEAQ in the germline V gene (reference sequence). CDR3 protein: CASSYGTSGAFQETQYF. The CDR3 DNA reads as TGTGCCAGCAGCTACGGGACTAGCGGGGCCTTCCAAGAGACCCAGTACTTC.

The chain recombines TRBV4-2 with TRBJ2-3; perhaps TRBD1 as D (6 bases). The V gene's germline CDR1 is LGHNA and CDR2 YNFKEQ. The CDR3 consists of 16 residues. The V and J ends lost 0 bases and 1 base respectively, with 11 bases between them. The CDR3: CASSQEMGAGTDTQYF. As DNA, the CDR3 is TGTGCCAGCAGCCAAGAAATGGGGGCCGGCACAGATACGCAGTATTTT.

The J gene is TRBJ1-2, the V gene TRBV7-2, with 7 bases fitting TRBD1. Germline V CDR1 and CDR2: SGHTA, FQGNSA. The CDR3 covers 14 residues. V shed 10 bases, J shed 4 bases, and the junction held 12 bases outside the gene matches. CDR3: CANHPTGSGYGYTF. The CDR3 DNA reads TGTGCCAACCACCCGACAGGGAGTGGCTATGGCTACACCTTC.

V gene TRBV6-5 combines with J gene TRBJ1-2; D not certain. Germline V CDR1 and CDR2: MNHEY, SVGAGI. CDR3 length: 13 residues. V was clipped by 6 bases and J by 1 base, with 9 bases between them. The CDR3: CASRLDDNYGYTF. In nucleotides, the CDR3 is TGTGCCAGCAGGTTGGACGATAACTATGGCTACACCTTC.

This clone was seen only a few times. This rearrangement joins TRBV6-1 to TRBJ2-3, with 11 nucleotides matching TRBD1. Germline V gives CDR1 MNHNS, CDR2 SASEGT. The ends lost 7 bases at V and 4 bases at J; junction bases unmatched: 7. CDR3 length: 15 amino acids. DNA of the CDR3: TGTGCCAGCACCAGGACAGGGGGCACCTCAGATACGCAGTATTTT. It encodes CASTRTGGTSDTQYF.

The chain's CDR3 is CASSDPARNYEQYF. CDR3 nucleotides: TGTGCCAGCAGTGATCCGGCCAGGAACTACGAGCAGTACTTC. This rearrangement joins TRBV2 to TRBJ2-7, with no clear D. V lost 3 bases to trimming and J lost 3 bases, with 12 bases between them. The CDR3 consists of 14 residues. Germline V gives CDR1 SNHLY, CDR2 FYNNEI.

This clone was recorded once. The J gene is TRBJ1-2, the V gene TRBV5-6; D is perhaps TRBD1 (5 bases). The CDR3 runs to 16 residues. V lost 0 bases to trimming and J lost 2 bases, with 14 bases between them. From germline, CDR1 is SGHDT and CDR2 YYEEEE. The CDR3 protein is CASSLVKGKGNYGYTF. The CDR3 DNA follows: TGTGCCAGCAGCTTGGTCAAGGGGAAGGGGAACTATGGCTACACCTTC. Drawing the rest from reference TRBV5-6 and TRBJ1-2, the complete variable domain is DAGVTQSPTHLIKTRGQQVTLRCSPKSGHDTVSWYQQALGQGPQFIFQYYEEEERQRGNFPDRFSGHQFPNYSSELNVNALLLGDSALYLCASSLVKGKGNYGYTFGSGTRLTVV.

The rearrangement links TRBV29-1 to TRBJ2-3; possibly TRBD1 or TRBD2 for D (5 bases each). CDR1 and CDR2 (germline): SQVTM, ANQGSEA. V dropped 4 bases and J dropped 6 bases, with 17 bases sitting between them. CDR3 length: 14 residues. CDR3: CSVALWQGADTQYF. The CDR3 nucleotides are TGCAGCGTTGCACTATGGCAGGGAGCGGATACGCAGTATTTT.